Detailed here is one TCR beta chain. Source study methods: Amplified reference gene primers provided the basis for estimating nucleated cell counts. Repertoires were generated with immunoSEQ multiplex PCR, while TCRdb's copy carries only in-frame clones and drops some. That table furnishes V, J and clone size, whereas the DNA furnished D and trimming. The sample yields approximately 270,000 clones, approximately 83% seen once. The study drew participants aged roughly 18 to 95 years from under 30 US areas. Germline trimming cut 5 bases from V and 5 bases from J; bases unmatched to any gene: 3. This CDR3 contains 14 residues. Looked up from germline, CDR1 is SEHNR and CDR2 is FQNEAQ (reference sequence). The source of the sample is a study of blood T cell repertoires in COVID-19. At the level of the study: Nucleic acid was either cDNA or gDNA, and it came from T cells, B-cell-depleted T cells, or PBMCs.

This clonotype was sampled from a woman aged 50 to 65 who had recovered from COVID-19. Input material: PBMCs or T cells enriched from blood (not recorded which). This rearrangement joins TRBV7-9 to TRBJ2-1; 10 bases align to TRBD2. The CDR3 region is CASSPGLADNEQFF. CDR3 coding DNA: TGTGCCAGCAGCCCAGGACTAGCGGACAATGAGCAGTTCTTC.